This TCR beta chain was recorded in a study of CD8 T cells in Susac syndrome. Comment on this clonotype: No antigen is known for it.

Random hexamers were used to reverse transcribe about 0.5 to 1 ug of RNA. TCRdb re-derived calls from the immunoSEQ multiplex PCR reads in MiXCR, one entry per CDR3 protein. The top ten clones hold 0.093% of a sample with about 180,000 distinct CDR3 sequences, roughly 95% of them seen once. General study points: The study's TCR sequencing and HLA analysis covered a relatively small number of individuals, and the study acknowledged this.

Trimming pared 3 bases from V and 0 bases from J, leaving 12 bases between. From germline, CDR1 is LGHNA and CDR2 YNFKEQ. CDR3 size: 16 residues. The specimen was CD4+ T cells from PBMCs. The chain has TRBV4-2 and TRBJ2-1; no clear D. The clonotype comes from a human donor with multiple sclerosis. CDR3 in amino acids: CASSQTDVPSYNEQFF. In nucleotides, the CDR3 is TGTGCCAGCAGCCAGACGGACGTACCCTCCTACAATGAGCAGTTCTTC.